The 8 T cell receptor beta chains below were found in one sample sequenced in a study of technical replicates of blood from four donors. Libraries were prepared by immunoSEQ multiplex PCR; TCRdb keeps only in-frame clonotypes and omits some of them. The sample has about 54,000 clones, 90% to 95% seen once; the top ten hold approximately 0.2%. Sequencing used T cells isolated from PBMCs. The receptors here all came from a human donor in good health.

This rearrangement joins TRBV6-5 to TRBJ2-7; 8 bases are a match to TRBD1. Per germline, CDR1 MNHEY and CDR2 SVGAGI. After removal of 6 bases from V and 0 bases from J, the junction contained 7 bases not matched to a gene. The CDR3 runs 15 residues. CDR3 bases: TGTGCCAGCAGGTCGGGACAGGCCGGCTCCTACGAGCAGTACTTC. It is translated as CASRSGQAGSYEQYF.

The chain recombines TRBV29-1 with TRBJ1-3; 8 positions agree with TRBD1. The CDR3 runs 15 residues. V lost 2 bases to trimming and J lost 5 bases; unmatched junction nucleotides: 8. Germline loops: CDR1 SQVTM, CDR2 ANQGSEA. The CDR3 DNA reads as TGCAGCGTTGAACTTGGAGGACAGGGCAGAAACACCATATATTTT. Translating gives CSVELGGQGRNTIYF.

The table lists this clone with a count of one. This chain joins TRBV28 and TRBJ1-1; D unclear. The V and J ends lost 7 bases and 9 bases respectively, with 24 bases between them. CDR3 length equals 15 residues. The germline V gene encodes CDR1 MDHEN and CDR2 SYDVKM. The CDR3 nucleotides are TGTGCCAGCACCCTCCCACGGGTTGTGTCCAACCAAGCTTTCTTT. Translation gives CASTLPRVVSNQAFF.

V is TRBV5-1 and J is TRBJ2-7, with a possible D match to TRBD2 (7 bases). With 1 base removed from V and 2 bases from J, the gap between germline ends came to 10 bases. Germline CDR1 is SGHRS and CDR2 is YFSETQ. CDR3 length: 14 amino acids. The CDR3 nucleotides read TGCGCCAGCAGCTTGCGGGGGGACACCTACGAGCAGTACTTC. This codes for CASSLRGDTYEQYF.

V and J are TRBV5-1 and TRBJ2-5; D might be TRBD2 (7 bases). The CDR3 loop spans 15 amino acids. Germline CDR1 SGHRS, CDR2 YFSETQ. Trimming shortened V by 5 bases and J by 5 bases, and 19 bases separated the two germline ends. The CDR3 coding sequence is TGCGCCAGCAGTGCCGGGGCAGGGGAGGGCGAGACCCAGTACTTC. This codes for CASSAGAGEGETQYF.

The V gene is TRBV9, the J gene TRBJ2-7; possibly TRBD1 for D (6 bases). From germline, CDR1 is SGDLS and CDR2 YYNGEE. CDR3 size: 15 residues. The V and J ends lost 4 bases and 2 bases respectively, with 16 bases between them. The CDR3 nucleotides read TGTGCCAGCAGCTCCAGCCGGGACACCCCCTACGAGCAGTACTTC. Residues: CASSSSRDTPYEQYF.

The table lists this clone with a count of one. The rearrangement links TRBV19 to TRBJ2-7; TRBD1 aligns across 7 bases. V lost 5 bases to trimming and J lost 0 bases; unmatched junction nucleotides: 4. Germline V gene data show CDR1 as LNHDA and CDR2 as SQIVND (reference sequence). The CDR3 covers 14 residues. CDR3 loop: CASSPGQVSYEQYF. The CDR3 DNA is TGTGCCAGTAGTCCCGGACAGGTCTCCTACGAGCAGTACTTC.

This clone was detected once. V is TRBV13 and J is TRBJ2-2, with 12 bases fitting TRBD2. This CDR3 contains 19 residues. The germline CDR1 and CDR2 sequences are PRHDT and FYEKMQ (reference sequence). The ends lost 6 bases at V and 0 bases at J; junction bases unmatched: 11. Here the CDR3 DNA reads TGTGCCAGCAGTTCACCAGGACTAGCGGGGACTCCGAACACCGGGGAGCTGTTTTTT. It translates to CASSSPGLAGTPNTGELFF.